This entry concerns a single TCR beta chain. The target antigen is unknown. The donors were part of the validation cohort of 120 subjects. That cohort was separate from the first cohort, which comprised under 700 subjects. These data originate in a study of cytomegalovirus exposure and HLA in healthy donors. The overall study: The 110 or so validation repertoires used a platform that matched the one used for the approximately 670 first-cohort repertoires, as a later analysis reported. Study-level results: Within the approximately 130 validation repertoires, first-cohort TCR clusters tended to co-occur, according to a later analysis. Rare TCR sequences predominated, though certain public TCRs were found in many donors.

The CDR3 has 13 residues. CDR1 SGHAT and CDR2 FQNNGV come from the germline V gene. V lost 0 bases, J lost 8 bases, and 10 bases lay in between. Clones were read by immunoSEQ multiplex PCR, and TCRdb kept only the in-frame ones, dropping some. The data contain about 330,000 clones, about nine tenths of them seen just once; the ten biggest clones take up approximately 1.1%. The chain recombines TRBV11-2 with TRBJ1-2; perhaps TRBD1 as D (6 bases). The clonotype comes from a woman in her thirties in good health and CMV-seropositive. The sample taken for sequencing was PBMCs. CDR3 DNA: TGTGCCAGCAGCTTAGATCAAGGACAGGGCTACACCTTC. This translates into CASSLDQGQGYTF.